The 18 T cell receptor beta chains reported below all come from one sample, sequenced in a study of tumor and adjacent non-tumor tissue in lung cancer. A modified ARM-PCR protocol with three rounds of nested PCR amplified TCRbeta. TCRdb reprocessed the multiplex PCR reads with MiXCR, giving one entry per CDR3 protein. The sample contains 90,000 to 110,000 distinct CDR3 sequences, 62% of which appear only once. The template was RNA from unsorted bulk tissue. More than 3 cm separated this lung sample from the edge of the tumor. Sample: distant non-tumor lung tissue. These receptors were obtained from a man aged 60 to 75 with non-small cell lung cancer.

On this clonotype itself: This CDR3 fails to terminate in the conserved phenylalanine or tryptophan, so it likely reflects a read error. Here the CDR3 DNA reads TGTGCCAGCAGCAAAGGGCAGGGTTCAGATACGCAGCATTAT. This translates into CASSKGQGSDTQHY. J is TRBJ2-3 and V is TRBV11-2; weak D call: TRBD1 (5 bases). The J call is uncertain, as TRBJ1-5 better fits the DNA end. CDR3 length: 14 amino acids. Germline V gene sequence: CDR1 SGHAT, CDR2 FQNNGV.

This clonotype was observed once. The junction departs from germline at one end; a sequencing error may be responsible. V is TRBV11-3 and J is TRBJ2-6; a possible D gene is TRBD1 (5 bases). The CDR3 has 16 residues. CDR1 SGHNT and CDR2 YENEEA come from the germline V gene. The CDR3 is CACSLDISSGANVRTF. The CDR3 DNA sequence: TGTGCATGCAGCTTGGATATAAGCTCTGGGGCCAACGTCCGGACTTTC. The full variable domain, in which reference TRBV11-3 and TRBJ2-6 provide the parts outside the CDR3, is EAGVVQSPRYKIIEKKQPVAFWCNPISGHNTLYWYLQNLGQGPELLIRYENEEAVDDSQLPKDRFSAERLKGVDSTLKIQPAELGDSAVYLCACSLDISSGANVRTFGAGSRLTVL.

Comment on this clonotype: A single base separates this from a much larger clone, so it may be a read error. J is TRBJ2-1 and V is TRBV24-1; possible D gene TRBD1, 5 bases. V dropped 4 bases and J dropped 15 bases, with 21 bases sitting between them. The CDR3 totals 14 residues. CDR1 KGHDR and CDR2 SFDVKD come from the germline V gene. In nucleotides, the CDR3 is TGTGCCACCAGTGACCTTGGACACGATCCGAGGCGGTTCTTC. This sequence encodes CATSDLGHDPRRFF.

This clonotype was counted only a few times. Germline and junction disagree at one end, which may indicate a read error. The CDR3 is CASCLESSGRTGVLFF. CDR3 nucleotides: TGTGCCAGCTGCTTAGAGTCTAGCGGGAGGACCGGGGTGCTGTTTTTT. The rearrangement joins TRBV11-2 to TRBJ2-2; 11 nucleotides align to TRBD2. The CDR3 covers 16 residues. Germline CDR1 is SGHAT and CDR2 is FQNNGV.

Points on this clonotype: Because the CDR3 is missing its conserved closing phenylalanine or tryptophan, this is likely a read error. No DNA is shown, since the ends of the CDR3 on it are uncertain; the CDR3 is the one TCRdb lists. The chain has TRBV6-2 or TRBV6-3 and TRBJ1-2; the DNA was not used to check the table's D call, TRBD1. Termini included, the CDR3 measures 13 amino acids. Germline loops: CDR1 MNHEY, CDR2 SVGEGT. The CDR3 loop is CATSDSEYYGYTL.

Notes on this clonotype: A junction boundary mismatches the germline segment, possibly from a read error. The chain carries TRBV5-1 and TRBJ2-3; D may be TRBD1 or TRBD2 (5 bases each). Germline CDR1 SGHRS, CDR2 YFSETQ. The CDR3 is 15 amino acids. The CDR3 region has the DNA TGCGCCAGCAGCTTGTCCGGGACGCCTCTAGAAACGCAGTATTTC. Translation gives CASSLSGTPLETQYF.

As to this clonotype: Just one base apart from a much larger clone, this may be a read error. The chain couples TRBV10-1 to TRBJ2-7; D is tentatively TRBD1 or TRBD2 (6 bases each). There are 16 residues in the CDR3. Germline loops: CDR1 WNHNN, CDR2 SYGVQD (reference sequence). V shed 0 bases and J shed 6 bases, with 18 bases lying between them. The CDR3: CASSESTWGAPFEQYF. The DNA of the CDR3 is TGCGCCAGCAGTGAGTCCACGTGGGGGGCACCTTTCGAGCAGTACTTC.

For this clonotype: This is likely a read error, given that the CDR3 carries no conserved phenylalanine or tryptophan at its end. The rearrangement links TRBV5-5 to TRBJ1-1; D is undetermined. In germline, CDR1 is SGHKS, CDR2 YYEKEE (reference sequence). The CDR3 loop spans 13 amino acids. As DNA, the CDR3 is TGTGACAGTAGCCTCGGGTCAAACACTGAAGCTTTCGTT. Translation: CDSSLGSNTEAFV.

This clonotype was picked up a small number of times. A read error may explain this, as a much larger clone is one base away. The CDR3 spells CDSRRPGLAGIYEQYF. Here the CDR3 DNA reads TGTGACAGCAGACGCCCGGGACTAGCGGGAATTTACGAGCAGTACTTC. The chain couples TRBV6-2 or TRBV6-3 to TRBJ2-7; 13 bases map to TRBD2. The CDR3 covers 16 residues. The germline V gene has CDR1 MNHEY and CDR2 SVGEGT.

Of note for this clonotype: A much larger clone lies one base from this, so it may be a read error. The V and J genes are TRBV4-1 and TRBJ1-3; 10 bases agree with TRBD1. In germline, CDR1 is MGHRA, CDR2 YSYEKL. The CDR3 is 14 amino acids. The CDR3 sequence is CTSSQDRGRRTIYF. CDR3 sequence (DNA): TGCACCAGCAGCCAAGACAGGGGGCGGCGTACCATATATTTT.

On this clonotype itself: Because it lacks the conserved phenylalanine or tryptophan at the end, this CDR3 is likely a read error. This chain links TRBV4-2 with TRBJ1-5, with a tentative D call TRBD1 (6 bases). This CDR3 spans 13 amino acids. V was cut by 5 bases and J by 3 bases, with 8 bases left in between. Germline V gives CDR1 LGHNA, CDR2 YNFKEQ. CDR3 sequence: CASSKGVNQPQHI. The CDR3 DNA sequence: TGTGCCAGCAGCAAGGGGGTCAATCAGCCCCAGCATATT.

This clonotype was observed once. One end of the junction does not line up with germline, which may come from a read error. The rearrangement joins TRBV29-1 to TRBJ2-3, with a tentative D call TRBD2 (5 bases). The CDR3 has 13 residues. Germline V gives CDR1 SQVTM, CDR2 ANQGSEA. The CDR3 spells CGVEPGRGDTQYF. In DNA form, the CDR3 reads TGCGGTGTTGAACCTGGCCGGGGAGATACTCAGTATTTT.

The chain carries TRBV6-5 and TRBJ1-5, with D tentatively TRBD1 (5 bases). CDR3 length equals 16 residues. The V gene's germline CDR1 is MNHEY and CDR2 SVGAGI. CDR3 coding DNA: TGTGCTTGCGGTTCCATAAAGGGACCGAAAAATCAGCCCCAGCATTTT. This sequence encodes CACGSIKGPKNQPQHF.

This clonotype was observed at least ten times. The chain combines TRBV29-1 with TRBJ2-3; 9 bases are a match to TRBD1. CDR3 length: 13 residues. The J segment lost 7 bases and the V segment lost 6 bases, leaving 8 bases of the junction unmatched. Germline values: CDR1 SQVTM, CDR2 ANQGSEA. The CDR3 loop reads CSVKPGQGYTQYF. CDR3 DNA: TGCAGCGTAAAGCCGGGACAGGGATATACGCAGTATTTT.

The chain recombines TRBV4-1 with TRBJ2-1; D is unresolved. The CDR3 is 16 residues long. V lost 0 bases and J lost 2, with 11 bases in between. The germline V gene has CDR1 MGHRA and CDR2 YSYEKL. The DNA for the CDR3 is TGCGCCAGCAGCCAAGATTTAGATATACCCTACAATGAGCAGTTCTTC. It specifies CASSQDLDIPYNEQFF.

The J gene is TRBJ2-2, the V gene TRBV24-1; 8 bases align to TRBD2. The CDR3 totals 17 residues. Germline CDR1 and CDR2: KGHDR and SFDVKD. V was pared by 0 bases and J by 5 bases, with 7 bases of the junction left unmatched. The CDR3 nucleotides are TGTGCCACCAGTGATTTGCAAGCGGGAGCGGGAACCGGGGAGCTGTTTTTT. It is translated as CATSDLQAGAGTGELFF.

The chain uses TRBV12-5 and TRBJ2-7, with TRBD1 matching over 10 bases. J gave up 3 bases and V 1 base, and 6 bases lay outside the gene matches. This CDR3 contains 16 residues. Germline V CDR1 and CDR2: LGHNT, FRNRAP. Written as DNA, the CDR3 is TGTGCTAGTGGTTTGGACGGGACAGGGGCCTTCTACGAGCAGTACTTC. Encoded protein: CASGLDGTGAFYEQYF. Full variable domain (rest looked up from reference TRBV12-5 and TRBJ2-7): DARVTQTPRHKVTEMGQEVTMRCQPILGHNTVFWYRQTMMQGLELLAYFRNRAPLDDSGMPKDRFSAEMPDATLATLKIQPSEPRDSAVYFCASGLDGTGAFYEQYFGPGTRLTVT.

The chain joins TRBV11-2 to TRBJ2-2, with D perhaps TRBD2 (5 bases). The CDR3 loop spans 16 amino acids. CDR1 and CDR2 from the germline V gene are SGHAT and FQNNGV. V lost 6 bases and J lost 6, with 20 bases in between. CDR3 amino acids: CASRSLVGDFAGELFF. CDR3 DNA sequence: TGTGCCAGCAGATCACTAGTGGGAGATTTTGCCGGGGAGCTGTTTTTT.